This TCR beta chain was documented in a study of cytomegalovirus exposure and HLA in healthy donors. At the level of the study: From HLA-typed donors, an early data release held tens of millions of unique TCRs. Most genotyped donors, 65% to 85% of around 370, had Caucasian-associated genetic ancestry.

Regarding the study as a whole: Researchers catalogued about 150 TCR beta chains as cytomegalovirus-associated.

J was trimmed by 4 bases and V by 6 bases; bases with no gene match: 11. Per germline, CDR1 LNHDA and CDR2 SQIVND (reference sequence). The CDR3 covers 15 residues. Worth noting for this clone: Its target is not known.

Primers included in the PCR were 60 Vbeta and 13 Jbeta primers. Sequenced by immunoSEQ multiplex PCR; TCRdb stores in-frame clones only, minus some. Among 75,000 to 95,000 clones listed, around 66% were seen once. The receptor was isolated from a man aged 30-40 years in good health and CMV-seronegative. This chain links TRBV19 with TRBJ1-1, with 7 bases identical to TRBD1. Sequenced sample: PBMCs. CDR3 DNA sequence: TGTGCCAGTAGGAGAGACAGGGTGAGGAGCACTGAAGCTTTCTTT. Amino acids: CASRRDRVRSTEAFF. Together with reference TRBV19 and TRBJ1-1, the CDR3 gives the full variable domain: DGGITQSPKYLFRKEGQNVTLSCEQNLNHDAMYWYRQDPGQGLRLIYYSQIVNDFQKGDIAEGYSVSREKKESFPLTVTSAQKNPTAFYLCASRRDRVRSTEAFFGQGTRLTVV.